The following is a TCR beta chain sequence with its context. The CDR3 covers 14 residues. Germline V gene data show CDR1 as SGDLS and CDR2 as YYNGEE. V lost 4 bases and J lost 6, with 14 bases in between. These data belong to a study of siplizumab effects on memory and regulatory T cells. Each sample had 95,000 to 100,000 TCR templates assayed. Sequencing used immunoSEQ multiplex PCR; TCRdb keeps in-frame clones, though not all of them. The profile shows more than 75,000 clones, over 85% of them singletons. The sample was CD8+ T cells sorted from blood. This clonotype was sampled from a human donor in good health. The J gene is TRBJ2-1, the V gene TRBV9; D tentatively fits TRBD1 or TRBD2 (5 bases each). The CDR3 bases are TGTGCCAGCAGCCTAGGGACCTTGATCAATGAGCAGTTCTTC. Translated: CASSLGTLINEQFF.